This T cell receptor (beta chain) emerged from a study of blood T cell repertoires in COVID-19 (dated by TCRdb to the early 2020s). For context, the study as a whole: Collaborator samples came from the United States, Italy and Spain and covered acute and convalescent phases of COVID-19. The repertoires were released in a freely available public database meant as a resource for research on the immune response to SARS-CoV-2. Nearly every sample came with metadata listing a de-identified subject ID, COVID-19 status, age in years and sex. Deeply sampled blood TCRbeta repertoires from subjects exposed to, actively infected with, or recovered from COVID-19 were included in the dataset. HLA class I and class II types, where available, came from metadata supplied by the sample provider rather than from assay-based typing. The prospective study material was composed of cDNA or gDNA derived from T cells, B-cell-depleted T cells, or PBMCs. The samples were drawn from the first 160 participants of the ongoing ImmuneRACE study and from 950 to 1,500 subjects provided by 6 global collaborators. The research as a whole found: How much clinical and demographic metadata was included differed by source and by participant, and the metadata was provided uncurated.

In the prospective study, participants were about 18 to 100 years old, resided in about two dozen geographic areas of the United States, and were enrolled through a virtual design. In the prospective study, participants were assigned to cohorts based on the clinical history participants reported in a screening survey and a study questionnaire. Exposed participants had been in contact, within 2 weeks of entering the study, with a person who had a PCR-confirmed or clinician-diagnosed case of COVID-19. In the prospective study, whole blood, serum and a nasopharyngeal or oropharyngeal swab were collected from each participant by mobile phlebotomists. Participants in the prospective study had the option to provide additional blood draws and questionnaires over a roughly 2-month period. Before DNA extraction, prospective study blood samples were shipped either frozen or at room temperature. TCRbeta CDR3 regions were amplified from genomic DNA using the immunoSEQ Assay, a bias-controlled multiplex PCR. Processing in the source paper ran as follows. The number of nucleated cells in each sample was estimated from the amplification of reference gene primers within the assay. To quantify the absolute abundance of each unique TCRbeta CDR3 rearrangement, sequence reads were collapsed and filtered. For each sample, productive Simpson clonality was calculated as the square root of Simpson's diversity index across productive rearrangements. Drawn from immuneACCESS, this table holds only the in-frame rearrangements with V and J called that TCRdb kept. Clones are partly lost; checked studies trace under half to an unresolved V gene and leave the rest unexplained. V and J calls and clone size come straight from that table; D and trimming were deduced from the DNA. Here the sample has hundreds of thousands of clones; around 90% occur a single time. Jointly, the top ten make up around 0.85% of the sample.

Regarding this clone: What antigen it recognizes has not been identified. Base qualities are not provided; no much larger clone lies one nucleotide away.

Deletion took 0 bases off V and 7 bases off J, with a span of 8 bases between the germline ends. Including the terminal cysteine and phenylalanine, the CDR3 comprises 13 residues. Only CDR3 DNA is held: 39 bases, read in frame from base 1. CDR1 and CDR2 were assigned from the germline V gene as SGHRS and YFSETQ. The chain is assembled from TRBV5-1 and TRBJ1-5; the D gene identity is not certain. Source material: PBMCs or T cells enriched from blood (not recorded which). This TCR came from a man aged 50 or older who had been exposed to COVID-19. The DNA sequence is as follows: TGCGCCAGCAGCTTGGCCCCCCGGCAGCCCCAGCATTTT. This sequence encodes CASSLAPRQPQHF.